This T cell receptor (beta chain) was identified in a study of shared clonotypes between healthy human individuals (dated by TCRdb to about 2020). In the study overall: A couple of women and three men aged 18 to 49 years were included in the cohort. Between about 0.85 and 9.5 billion PBMCs per donor were obtained by leukapheresis. To increase sequencing depth and limit assay-specific biases, TCR repertoire library preparation and sequencing were carried out by different laboratories using diverse techniques. For each donor, three plates each were used for CD4 naive and CD4 memory, two plates were used for CD8 naive, and one plate was used for CD8 memory. To estimate repertoire size and how much clonotypes are shared between individuals, the study performed deep sequencing of blood TCR repertoires from about five healthy adults. The research as a whole found: Naive subsets generally had larger estimated clonotype richness than memory subsets did. Approximately 5% of naive CD4, 3% to 3.5% of naive CD8, approximately 2% of memory CD4, and around 0.42% of memory CD8 clonotypes were shared across a few donors. Pairwise subsampling led to the expectation that sequencing depth would affect the degree of clonotype sharing among donors. Compared with non-shared clonotypes, clonotypes shared by all four sorted-subset donors had higher generation probabilities. Because the study included only a small number of donors, the genetic and exposure-history diversity represented was limited. Sampling was limited to blood, and TCR repertoires in tissue likely differ from TCR repertoires in blood. Incomplete sequencing was indicated by rarefaction of sorted-subset datasets, despite the large sequencing depth.

As concerns this clone: Its recognized antigen is unknown. Base qualities are missing; no much larger clone stands one base away.

Donors were healthy HIV-negative adults with no recently reported acute infections or vaccinations. Every donor was a Caucasian adult living in Nashville, Tennessee, USA. CD4+ T cells were enriched through magnetic negative selection, after which naive cells were positively selected on CD45RA and the remaining negative fraction served as the memory subset. Blood was obtained by leukapheresis, after which PBMCs were separated by Ficoll-Histopaque density gradient centrifugation and cryopreserved in liquid nitrogen vapor phase. Analytical flow cytometry was used to check the purity and quantity of each magnetically sorted T cell population. Each sorted fraction had its genomic DNA isolated and then quantified by UV absorbance on a Nanodrop 2000c. Using the deep immunoSEQ assay, multiplex PCR amplified TCR CDR3 regions from genomic DNA. Extracted genomic DNA from each cell subset was spread evenly across all wells of several immunoSEQ 96-well plates, with each plate serving as a replicate. For sorted subsets, around 0.2 ug genomic DNA, equal to 30,000 to 35,000 T cell genomes, was loaded into each replicate PCR. Purified libraries were measured with a Qubit 3.0 fluorometer, size-checked on a Bioanalyzer 2100, and measured again with the KAPA Library Quantification kit. Each immunoSEQ 96-well plate was sequenced on its own single-read 150-cycle Illumina NextSeq 550 flow cell. On the authors' methods: Because only junctional sequences without quality scores were contained in the immunoSEQ output, filtering matching that applied to full-length reads could not be performed. Sequences were annotated with PyIR, a Python wrapper for IgBLAST v1.9, using IMGT germline references to assign V/J genes and CDR3. Any read was removed if the V/J assignment was weak (E-value above 1e-6), the CDR3 was missing, or the read contained stop codons, out-of-frame junctions, or ambiguous translated residues. V3J clonotypes were defined as sequences sharing the same inferred V gene, J gene, and CDR3 amino acid sequence. Percentage overlap between repertoires was calculated by dividing the number of shared unique clonotypes by the size of the smaller repertoire. Three approaches were used to assess repertoire richness: RTK rarefaction, the Chao1 estimator, and Recon v2.1 estimates of unobserved clonotypes. Generation probabilities for all TCRbeta clonotypes obtained by the gDNA method from a handful of donors were computed using OLGA. As stored in TCRdb, this immuneACCESS dataset retains in-frame rearrangements with V and J assigned. A fraction of the clones does not appear; measured against another copy, unresolved V genes explain less than half of the discrepancy, and the remainder lacks a known reason. V, J and clone size are those of that table, while D and trimming were read from the DNA. The sample has around 2,000,000 clones on record, around 95% of them singletons. The top ten clonotypes cover under 0.15% of the sample.

Specimen: naive CD4+ T cells sorted from blood. Reading the label with the study, this specimen's cell subset or site is: CD45RA+ positively selected. The clonotype comes from a man between 18 and 29 years old in good health.

In nucleotides, the sequence is TGTGCCTGGAGTCGTCTCTTCGGACAACGATTCTCACCCCTCCACTTT. This encodes CAWSRLFGQRFSPLHF. The chain couples TRBV30 to TRBJ1-6; TRBD1 is possibly the D segment (5 matching bases). Per the germline V gene (reference sequence), GTSNPN is the CDR1 and SVGIG is the CDR2. V is cut by 2 bases and J by 10 bases, and the space between the germline ends is 21 bases. The CDR3 spans 16 residues, from the cysteine through the phenylalanine. The retained sequence is limited to the CDR3, 48 bases, with the frame set at the first base.